These 5 T cell receptor beta chains share one sample of origin, sequenced in a study of cytomegalovirus exposure and HLA in healthy donors. This table comes from immunoSEQ multiplex PCR, and its TCRdb copy is limited to in-frame clones, with some not included. The data show 220,000 or so clones, with 70% to 90% seen just once and around 5.5% held by the top ten. Sequenced sample: PBMCs. These receptors all come from a woman between 18 and 29 years old in good health and CMV-seronegative.

The genes are TRBV6-6 and TRBJ1-2; D uncertain. Trimming removed 6 bases at V and 3 bases at J, with 11 bases between. The CDR3 sequence is 13 residues long. CDR1 MNHNY and CDR2 SVGAGI come from the germline V gene (reference sequence). CDR3 DNA: TGTGCCAGCAGCCTGACCGCTGACTATGGCTACACCTTC. Translated: CASSLTADYGYTF.

The chain recombines TRBV4-2 with TRBJ2-3, with TRBD2 matching 9 bases. The V and J ends lost 4 bases and 2 bases, in that order; junction bases with no gene match: 10. CDR1 and CDR2 from the germline V gene are LGHNA and YNFKEQ. The CDR3 covers 17 residues. The CDR3 spells CASSPTLSGSDTDTQYF. As DNA, the CDR3 is TGTGCCAGCAGCCCAACTCTTAGCGGGAGCGACACAGATACGCAGTATTTT.

This chain uses TRBV2 with TRBJ2-1; 9 positions agree with TRBD2. V dropped 6 bases and J dropped 6; count of bases not matched to a gene: 15. Per the germline V gene, CDR1 is SNHLY and CDR2 is FYNNEI. This CDR3 has 17 amino acids. As DNA, the CDR3 is TGTGCCAGCAGGGGTCCCCGTCGCGGGGGGGCCGTCAATGAGCAGTTCTTC. This gives the protein CASRGPRRGGAVNEQFF.

The chain uses TRBV5-1 and TRBJ1-2; maybe TRBD1 (5 bases). V dropped 5 bases and J dropped 2 bases, with 13 bases sitting between them. Germline CDR1 is SGHRS and CDR2 is YFSETQ. The CDR3 loop spans 14 amino acids. The CDR3 coding sequence is TGCGCCAGCAGGTTAGACAGTTCCAACTATGGCTACACCTTC. It codes for CASRLDSSNYGYTF.

The rearrangement joins TRBV15 to TRBJ1-2; 8 bases fit TRBD1. V trimming: 3 bases; J trimming: 6 bases; junction bases outside the gene matches: 3. CDR3 length equals 13 residues. Germline V CDR1 and CDR2: LNHNV, YYDKDF (reference sequence). The DNA for the CDR3 is TGTGCCACCAGCAGGGCGACAGGGGATGGCTACACCTTC. Encoded protein: CATSRATGDGYTF.